Below are 21 T cell receptor beta chains sequenced from a single sample in a study of T cells in Graves' hyperthyroidism and ophthalmopathy. Researchers took RNA transcripts and amplified the TCR beta CDR3 regions from them. The TCR CDR3 first-round RT-PCR relied on the HTBI primer set. TCRdb reprocessed the multiplex PCR reads via MiXCR and lists one record per CDR3 protein. The sample shows roughly 750,000 distinct CDR3 sequences, about 17% of them seen only once. The sample comprised blood. These receptors were obtained from a man aged 18 to 29 with Graves' hyperthyroidism.

This clonotype was counted between two and nine times. The V gene is TRBV7-2, the J gene TRBJ2-7; perhaps TRBD2 as D (5 bases). The CDR3 length is 15 residues. Looked up from germline, CDR1 is SGHTA and CDR2 is FQGNSA. Trimming cost V 1 base and J 2 bases, with 12 bases left between them. CDR3: CASSLVGGPPYEQYF. CDR3 DNA: TGTGCCAGCAGCTTAGTTGGCGGGCCCCCCTACGAGCAGTACTTC.

This clonotype appeared a few times. This rearrangement joins TRBV6-6 to TRBJ1-2; no definite D call. The CDR3 covers 13 residues. V was clipped by 2 bases and J by 6 bases, with 10 bases between them. Germline V lookup: CDR1 MNHNY, CDR2 SVGAGI (reference sequence). The CDR3 protein is CASSYIGRDGYTF. The CDR3 bases are TGTGCCAGCAGTTACATAGGGCGCGATGGCTACACCTTC.

Concerning this clonotype itself: A junction end diverges from the germline sequence, so it may reflect a read error. The rearrangement links TRBV4-1 to TRBJ2-3; TRBD2 agrees at 9 bases. In germline, CDR1 is MGHRA, CDR2 YSYEKL. The CDR3 loop spans 17 amino acids. CDR3 sequence: CASSQVRAGGGGDTQYF. For the CDR3, the DNA is TGTGCCAGCAGCCAAGTTAGAGCGGGAGGCGGGGGGGATACGCAGTATTTT.

The CDR3 is CSVETSGSRTDTQYF. The CDR3 DNA reads as TGCAGCGTTGAAACTAGCGGGAGTCGGACAGATACGCAGTATTTT. This chain connects TRBV29-1 to TRBJ2-3; 11 positions agree with TRBD2. V lost 2 bases and J lost 3; bases outside the gene matches: 4. In germline, CDR1 is SQVTM, CDR2 ANQGSEA. The CDR3 runs to 15 residues.

This chain joins TRBV7-9 and TRBJ1-5, with D possibly TRBD1 on 5 matching bases. The CDR3 runs 15 residues. V was cut by 1 base and J by 3 bases, with 10 bases left in between. CDR1 and CDR2 (germline): SEHNR, FQNEAQ (reference sequence). As DNA, the CDR3 is TGTGCCAGCAGCTTAGGCGGGACGCACAATCAGCCCCAGCATTTT. This encodes CASSLGGTHNQPQHF. The whole variable domain, filled in from reference TRBV7-9 and TRBJ1-5, reads DTGVSQNPRHKITKRGQNVTFRCDPISEHNRLYWYRQTLGQGPEFLTYFQNEAQLEKSRLLSDRFSAERPKGSFSTLEIQRTEQGDSAMYLCASSLGGTHNQPQHFGDGTRLSIL.

DNA of the CDR3: TGTGCCAGCAGTCGCGGGGGGGGCTCCCCCTACGAGCAGTACTTC. Translating gives CASSRGGGSPYEQYF. The rearrangement uses TRBV11-2 and TRBJ2-7; TRBD2 aligns across 9 bases. The CDR3 length is 15 residues. Germline trimming cut 6 bases from V and 2 bases from J; bases unmatched to any gene: 8. CDR1 is SGHAT and CDR2 is FQNNGV in the germline V gene.

This clonotype came up a few times. The junction departs from germline at one end; a sequencing error may be responsible. This sequence joins TRBV5-6 and TRBJ2-1, with a tentative D call TRBD1 (8 bases). The germline V gene encodes CDR1 SGHDT and CDR2 YYEEEE. The CDR3 runs 17 residues. DNA for the CDR3: TGTGCCGGCAGCTTGTACAACCTACAGGGGGGGTACAATGAGCAGTTCTTC. Translated, it gives CAGSLYNLQGGYNEQFF.

This clonotype has a count of ten or more. The genes are TRBV13 and TRBJ2-5; a weak D match, TRBD2 (7 bases). This CDR3 has 14 residues. Germline loops: CDR1 PRHDT, CDR2 FYEKMQ (reference sequence). V lost 4 bases and J lost 5, with 14 bases in between. The CDR3: CASSSPGRGETQYF. The CDR3 DNA is TGTGCCAGCAGCTCGCCAGGGAGGGGGGAGACCCAGTACTTC.

In regard to this clonotype: Given a much more abundant clone one base away, this may be a read error. This chain connects TRBV7-8 to TRBJ2-3; TRBD2 aligns across 9 bases. J lost 2 bases, V lost 5 bases, and 23 bases had no gene match. Germline CDR1 SGHVS, CDR2 FQNEAQ. This CDR3 contains 21 residues. The CDR3: CASSHRASGLAEDKHTDTQYF. In DNA, the CDR3 is TGTGCCAGCAGCCATCGGGCATCGGGACTAGCCGAAGATAAGCACACAGATACGCAGTATTTT.

This clonotype appeared many times. The rearrangement uses TRBV6-2 or TRBV6-3 and TRBJ2-3, with D possibly being TRBD2 (6 bases). Germline V lookup: CDR1 MNHEY, CDR2 SVGEGT. The CDR3 is made up of 15 amino acids. V lost 7 bases to trimming and J lost 0 bases, with 14 bases between them. CDR3 bases: TGTGCCAGCAAAAAGGAGCGGGTGAGCACAGATACGCAGTATTTT. Translation: CASKKERVSTDTQYF.

This clonotype was recorded a few times. The chain uses TRBV9 and TRBJ2-5; D is perhaps TRBD2 (5 bases). V was shortened by 2 bases and J by 5 bases, with 16 bases between the two germline ends. Germline V CDR1 and CDR2: SGDLS, YYNGEE. CDR3 length: 15 amino acids. DNA for the CDR3: TGTGCCAGCAGCGTTGGGCTAGCCCTGTGGGAGACCCAGTACTTC. Residues: CASSVGLALWETQYF.

To note about this clonotype: A much larger clone sits a single nucleotide away, making a read error possible. The V and J genes are TRBV28 and TRBJ2-5; D is uncertain. V lost 4 bases to trimming and J lost 5 bases, with 14 bases between them. The V gene's germline CDR1 is MDHEN and CDR2 SYDVKM. The CDR3 consists of 14 residues. DNA for the CDR3: TGTGCCAGCAGTTCAATGTCAAAACAGGAGACCCAGTACTTC. Translating gives CASSSMSKQETQYF.

Only one count was recorded for this clonotype. In DNA form, the CDR3 reads TGTGCCAGCAGTGAAGCGGTGTCATACTACAATGAGCAGTTCTTC. Encoded protein: CASSEAVSYYNEQFF. This sequence joins TRBV6-1 and TRBJ2-1; D not certain. The CDR3 totals 15 residues. Germline CDR1 reads MNHNS; CDR2 reads SASEGT. V gave up 0 bases and J gave up 3 bases, with 9 bases separating them.

This rearrangement joins TRBV29-1 to TRBJ1-4; D gene ambiguous. V lost 5 bases and J lost 4, with 14 bases in between. This CDR3 spans 14 amino acids. CDR1 is SQVTM, CDR2 ANQGSEA, per germline. The DNA for the CDR3 is TGCAGCGTTTCCACCCCCCCCAATAATGAAAAACTGTTTTTT. Protein sequence: CSVSTPPNNEKLFF.

This clonotype has a count of ten or more. The chain combines TRBV27 with TRBJ1-1; the D is unclear. The V end was cut by 5 bases, the J end by 0 bases, with 10 bases between. This CDR3 comprises 14 residues. Per the germline V gene, CDR1 is MNHEY and CDR2 is SMNVEV (reference sequence). The CDR3 sequence is CASSPLAVNTEAFF. The CDR3 bases are TGTGCCAGCAGTCCACTAGCAGTGAACACTGAAGCTTTCTTT.

This clonotype has ten or more counts. J is TRBJ1-1 and V is TRBV30; 8 bases match TRBD1. The V and J ends lost 2 bases and 7 bases, in that order; junction bases with no gene match: 12. Looked up from germline, CDR1 is GTSNPN and CDR2 is SVGIG (reference sequence). This CDR3 spans 15 amino acids. The CDR3 sequence is CAWSTSGQGVLEAFF. CDR3 DNA sequence: TGTGCCTGGAGTACATCAGGACAGGGTGTACTTGAAGCTTTCTTT.

The V and J genes are TRBV19 and TRBJ2-7; no definite D call. Trimming pared 3 bases from V and 5 bases from J, leaving 14 bases between. Germline CDR1 and CDR2: LNHDA and SQIVND (reference sequence). The CDR3 consists of 14 residues. The CDR3 region is CASSMGLAKDEQYF. CDR3 DNA: TGTGCCAGTAGTATGGGGTTAGCCAAGGACGAGCAGTACTTC.

There are a few counts of this clonotype. The chain recombines TRBV14 with TRBJ2-7; a possible D gene is TRBD1 (5 bases). Trimming cost V 2 bases and J 1 base, with 15 bases left between them. Germline V gene data show CDR1 as SGHDN and CDR2 as FVKESK. The CDR3 runs 16 residues. The CDR3 bases are TGTGCCAGCAGCCAATTACAGGCGGTCGGGTCCTACGAGCAGTACTTC. It is translated as CASSQLQAVGSYEQYF.

Ten or more counts support this clonotype. The rearrangement uses TRBV12-3 or TRBV12-4 and TRBJ2-1; D may be TRBD2 (6 bases). V lost 0 bases and J 7 bases, leaving 13 bases between the germline ends. The CDR3 totals 15 residues. The CDR3, as DNA: TGTGCCAGCAGTTTAGCGCGTGCGGAGGGGAATGAGCAGTTCTTC. It codes for CASSLARAEGNEQFF.

The CDR3 DNA reads TGTGCCAGTAGTATATCATCGTTGACGGGGCAGCCCCAGCATTTT. Protein product: CASSISSLTGQPQHF. The rearrangement joins TRBV19 to TRBJ1-5; D gene ambiguous. This CDR3 region has 15 residues. Trimming left V 2 bases short and J 7 bases short, with 15 bases between. Germline V lookup: CDR1 LNHDA, CDR2 SQIVND (reference sequence). Filled out from reference TRBV19 and TRBJ1-5, the complete variable domain reads DGGITQSPKYLFRKEGQNVTLSCEQNLNHDAMYWYRQDPGQGLRLIYYSQIVNDFQKGDIAEGYSVSREKKESFPLTVTSAQKNPTAFYLCASSISSLTGQPQHFGDGTRLSIL.

V gene TRBV7-9 combines with J gene TRBJ2-1; TRBD2 aligns across 8 bases. The J call may be faulty, since TRBJ2-7 better matches the DNA end. There are 16 residues in the CDR3. From germline, CDR1 is SEHNR and CDR2 FQNEAQ (reference sequence). DNA of the CDR3: TGTGCCAGCAGCTCAAGCGGGAGCTTGGCCTACAATGAGCAGTACTTC. As protein: CASSSSGSLAYNEQYF.